This T cell receptor beta chain emerged from a study of cytotoxic CD8 clonotypes in ibrutinib-treated CLL. Study details: Partial response occurred in around 24 patients and complete response in 2; at median approximately 70 months, about 14 remained remitted and about 12 progressed.

This clone was observed a few times. V lost 6 bases, J lost 3 bases, and 7 bases stayed unmatched. CDR3 length: 15 residues. Germline assignment: CDR1 LNHDA and CDR2 SQIVND (reference sequence). Deep sequencing aimed at 1 in 200,000 to 1 in 1 million T cells' resolution. Repertoires were generated with immunoSEQ multiplex PCR, while TCRdb's copy carries only in-frame clones and drops some. Here the sample spans more than 200,000 clones, 60% to 75% being singletons. The clonotype originates from a human donor with chronic lymphocytic leukemia. The sample consisted of PBMCs, taken after 24 months of ibrutinib treatment. The V gene is TRBV19, the J gene TRBJ2-5; 10 positions agree with TRBD2. CDR3 sequence reads: CASRSGLAGEETQYF. The CDR3 coding sequence is TGTGCCAGTAGATCGGGGCTAGCGGGAGAAGAGACCCAGTACTTC.